These T cell receptor beta chains were read from a single sample in a study of PD-1 blockade in classical Hodgkin lymphoma. Some clones are missing from TCRdb's copy, which holds only in-frame ones; the method was immunoSEQ multiplex PCR. Of tens of thousands of clones listed, nearly 90% were seen once; the top ten hold 11% to 15%. The input for sequencing was peripheral blood mononuclear cells (PBMCs), taken before the fourth cycle of nivolumab. These receptors all stem from a human donor with classical Hodgkin lymphoma. CDR3s include the opening cysteine and the closing phenylalanine or tryptophan. The D gene is left open where the match is weak. The size field is filled for only some rows; it gives once, few, many or a size class.

V gene: TRBV7-3; J gene: TRBJ2-3; CDR3 length: 12; clone size: once; D gene: -; CDR3 protein: CASGLASDTQYF; CDR3 DNA: TGTGCCAGCGGGCTGGCGTCAGATACGCAGTATTTT
V gene: TRBV28; J gene: TRBJ2-1; CDR3 length: 14; clone size: -; D gene: -; CDR3 protein: CASSSALGYNEQFF; CDR3 DNA: TGTGCCAGCAGCTCCGCCCTGGGTTACAATGAGCAGTTCTTC
V gene: TRBV5-1; J gene: TRBJ2-2; CDR3 length: 16; clone size: once; D gene: -; CDR3 protein: CASSLGEFANTGELFF; CDR3 DNA: TGCGCCAGCAGCTTGGGGGAATTCGCGAACACCGGGGAGCTGTTTTTT
V gene: TRBV5-1; J gene: TRBJ2-2; CDR3 length: 16; clone size: -; D gene: TRBD2; CDR3 protein: CASSLAWLAGHRELFF; CDR3 DNA: TGCGCCAGCAGCTTGGCTTGGCTAGCGGGGCACCGGGAGCTGTTTTTT
V gene: TRBV27; J gene: TRBJ2-2; CDR3 length: 19; clone size: few; D gene: TRBD2; CDR3 protein: CASSLRSSGREGWTGELFF; CDR3 DNA: TGTGCCAGCAGTTTAAGGTCTAGCGGGAGAGAAGGATGGACCGGGGAGCTGTTTTTT
V gene: TRBV28; J gene: TRBJ1-2; CDR3 length: 13; clone size: -; D gene: -; CDR3 protein: CASRNQGGYGYTF; CDR3 DNA: TGTGCCAGCAGGAACCAGGGAGGCTATGGCTACACCTTC
V gene: TRBV5-1; J gene: TRBJ2-1; CDR3 length: 12; clone size: -; D gene: -; CDR3 protein: CASSPMNGGQFF; CDR3 DNA: TGCGCCAGCAGCCCTATGAATGGCGGGCAGTTCTTC
V gene: TRBV5-1; J gene: TRBJ1-5; CDR3 length: 13; clone size: -; D gene: TRBD1; CDR3 protein: CASSRDRDQPQHF; CDR3 DNA: TGCGCCAGCAGTAGGGACAGGGATCAGCCCCAGCATTTT
V gene: TRBV7-8; J gene: TRBJ2-7; CDR3 length: 16; clone size: -; D gene: TRBD1; CDR3 protein: CASSIDRDVVRREQYF; CDR3 DNA: TGTGCCAGCAGCATAGACAGGGACGTGGTCCGACGCGAGCAGTACTTC
V gene: TRBV5-6; J gene: TRBJ2-7; CDR3 length: 16; clone size: -; D gene: -; CDR3 protein: CASSLGGDRLNYEQYF; CDR3 DNA: TGTGCCAGCAGCTTGGGCGGGGACAGACTAAACTACGAGCAGTACTTC
V gene: TRBV18; J gene: TRBJ2-7; CDR3 length: 16; clone size: -; D gene: TRBD2; CDR3 protein: CASSPSGTSGFYEQYF; CDR3 DNA: TGTGCCAGCTCACCATCCGGGACTAGCGGATTCTACGAGCAGTACTTC
V gene: TRBV6-1; J gene: TRBJ2-5; CDR3 length: 11; clone size: -; D gene: -; CDR3 protein: CASSEDRVWYF; CDR3 DNA: TGTGCCAGCAGTGAAGACAGAGTGTGGTACTTC
V gene: TRBV6-1; J gene: TRBJ2-7; CDR3 length: 14; clone size: -; D gene: -; CDR3 protein: CASSERRATYEQYF; CDR3 DNA: TGTGCCAGCAGTGAACGGCGGGCAACCTACGAGCAGTACTTC
V gene: TRBV7-9; J gene: TRBJ2-5; CDR3 length: 16; clone size: -; D gene: TRBD2; CDR3 protein: CASSPPLAGFRETQYF; CDR3 DNA: TGTGCCAGCAGCCCGCCCCTAGCGGGATTTAGGGAGACCCAGTACTTC
V gene: TRBV5-8; J gene: TRBJ1-3; CDR3 length: 16; clone size: -; D gene: -; CDR3 protein: CASSWGDRYSGNTIYF; CDR3 DNA: TGTGCCAGCAGCTGGGGGGACCGCTACTCTGGAAACACCATATATTTT
V gene: TRBV5-1; J gene: TRBJ2-1; CDR3 length: 15; clone size: -; D gene: TRBD2; CDR3 protein: CASSLEGLASNEQFF; CDR3 DNA: TGCGCCAGCAGCTTGGAAGGACTAGCTTCGAATGAGCAGTTCTTC
V gene: TRBV5-4; J gene: TRBJ1-2; CDR3 length: 13; clone size: once; D gene: -; CDR3 protein: CASSLVRIAGYTF; CDR3 DNA: TGTGCCAGCAGCTTGGTCAGGATAGCTGGCTACACCTTC
V gene: TRBV6-5; J gene: TRBJ2-7; CDR3 length: 15; clone size: once; D gene: -; CDR3 protein: CARILGAGAAYEQYF; CDR3 DNA: TGTGCCAGAATACTCGGGGCTGGGGCGGCCTACGAGCAGTACTTC
V gene: TRBV4-1; J gene: TRBJ2-7; CDR3 length: 14; clone size: once; D gene: -; CDR3 protein: CASSHRHTPYEQYF; CDR3 DNA: TGCGCCAGCAGCCATCGTCACACCCCCTACGAGCAGTACTTC
V gene: TRBV2; J gene: TRBJ2-5; CDR3 length: 16; clone size: -; D gene: TRBD2; CDR3 protein: CASSEFGLAGGETQYF; CDR3 DNA: TGTGCCAGCAGTGAGTTCGGCCTAGCGGGAGGAGAGACCCAGTACTTC
V gene: TRBV5-6; J gene: TRBJ1-1; CDR3 length: 13; clone size: -; D gene: -; CDR3 protein: CASRWEGNTEAFF; CDR3 DNA: TGTGCCAGCAGATGGGAGGGGAACACTGAAGCTTTCTTT
V gene: TRBV6-5; J gene: TRBJ2-3; CDR3 length: 15; clone size: -; D gene: -; CDR3 protein: CASSYGQGSRGTQYF; CDR3 DNA: TGTGCCAGCAGTTATGGGCAGGGTTCCCGGGGTACGCAGTATTTT
V gene: TRBV11-2; J gene: TRBJ2-3; CDR3 length: 18; clone size: -; D gene: TRBD2; CDR3 protein: CASSLDQGTSGITDTQYF; CDR3 DNA: TGTGCCAGCAGCTTAGATCAGGGGACTAGCGGGATCACAGATACGCAGTATTTT
V gene: TRBV12-2; J gene: TRBJ2-3; CDR3 length: 17; clone size: -; D gene: -; CDR3 protein: CASRPGDRGYVTDTQYF; CDR3 DNA: TGTGCAAGTCGCCCGGGGGACAGGGGATATGTCACAGATACGCAGTATTTT
V gene: TRBV30; J gene: TRBJ2-2; CDR3 length: 14; clone size: -; D gene: -; CDR3 protein: CAWRYVGGTGELFF; CDR3 DNA: TGTGCCTGGAGATACGTGGGGGGCACCGGGGAGCTGTTTTTT
V gene: TRBV5-1; J gene: TRBJ2-1; CDR3 length: 15; clone size: once; D gene: -; CDR3 protein: CASSLLGIAYNEQFF; CDR3 DNA: TGCGCCAGCAGCTTGTTGGGGATCGCCTACAATGAGCAGTTCTTC
V gene: TRBV28; J gene: TRBJ1-5; CDR3 length: 13; clone size: -; D gene: -; CDR3 protein: CASSFRPGQPQHF; CDR3 DNA: TGTGCCAGCAGTTTCCGCCCTGGTCAGCCCCAGCATTTT
V gene: TRBV5-4; J gene: TRBJ2-1; CDR3 length: 14; clone size: -; D gene: TRBD2; CDR3 protein: CASSLELAGVEQFF; CDR3 DNA: TGTGCCAGCAGCTTGGAGCTAGCGGGAGTTGAGCAGTTCTTC
V gene: TRBV5-1; J gene: TRBJ2-5; CDR3 length: 13; clone size: -; D gene: -; CDR3 protein: CASSLVGQETQYF; CDR3 DNA: TGCGCCAGCAGCTTGGTTGGCCAAGAGACCCAGTACTTC
V gene: TRBV30; J gene: TRBJ1-5; CDR3 length: 13; clone size: -; D gene: -; CDR3 protein: CAWSVREIQPQHF; CDR3 DNA: TGTGCCTGGAGTGTACGAGAGATTCAGCCCCAGCATTTT
V gene: TRBV5-1; J gene: TRBJ2-3; CDR3 length: 14; clone size: -; D gene: -; CDR3 protein: CASSLPASTDTQYF; CDR3 DNA: TGCGCCAGCAGCTTGCCGGCTAGCACAGATACGCAGTATTTT
V gene: TRBV15; J gene: TRBJ2-7; CDR3 length: 11; clone size: -; D gene: -; CDR3 protein: CATSSPYEQYF; CDR3 DNA: TGTGCCACCAGCTCTCCCTACGAGCAGTACTTC
V gene: TRBV7-8; J gene: TRBJ1-2; CDR3 length: 14; clone size: -; D gene: -; CDR3 protein: CASSLEGQTYGYTF; CDR3 DNA: TGTGCCAGCAGCTTAGAAGGGCAGACCTATGGCTACACCTTC
V gene: TRBV5-1; J gene: TRBJ2-3; CDR3 length: 14; clone size: -; D gene: TRBD2; CDR3 protein: CASSSQRETDTQYF; CDR3 DNA: TGCGCCAGCAGCTCCCAGCGGGAGACAGATACGCAGTATTTT
V gene: TRBV7-3; J gene: TRBJ2-1; CDR3 length: 15; clone size: -; D gene: TRBD2; CDR3 protein: CASSLTLAGYNEQFF; CDR3 DNA: TGTGCCAGCAGCTTAACACTAGCGGGTTACAATGAGCAGTTCTTC
V gene: TRBV11-3; J gene: TRBJ1-1; CDR3 length: 14; clone size: once; D gene: -; CDR3 protein: CASRPGGQNTEAFF; CDR3 DNA: TGTGCCAGCAGGCCCGGGGGGCAGAACACTGAAGCTTTCTTT
V gene: TRBV27; J gene: TRBJ1-6; CDR3 length: 17; clone size: -; D gene: -; CDR3 protein: CASSLVGMRSYNSPLHF; CDR3 DNA: TGTGCCAGCAGTTTGGTAGGGATGAGATCCTATAATTCACCCCTCCACTTT
V gene: TRBV5-1; J gene: TRBJ2-1; CDR3 length: 16; clone size: -; D gene: TRBD2; CDR3 protein: CASSLGTSGTYNEQFF; CDR3 DNA: TGCGCCAGCAGCTTGGGTACTAGCGGGACGTACAATGAGCAGTTCTTC
V gene: TRBV5-1; J gene: TRBJ2-6; CDR3 length: 17; clone size: -; D gene: TRBD1; CDR3 protein: CASSLATGDSGANVLTF; CDR3 DNA: TGCGCCAGCAGCTTGGCCACAGGGGACTCTGGGGCCAACGTCCTGACTTTC
V gene: TRBV30; J gene: TRBJ2-3; CDR3 length: 13; clone size: -; D gene: TRBD2; CDR3 protein: CAWGAGAGDTQYF; CDR3 DNA: TGTGCCTGGGGGGCGGGAGCGGGAGATACGCAGTATTTT
V gene: TRBV7-9; J gene: TRBJ2-6; CDR3 length: 16; clone size: -; D gene: TRBD1; CDR3 protein: CASSHIGQAGANVLTF; CDR3 DNA: TGTGCCAGCAGCCATATCGGACAGGCGGGGGCCAACGTCCTGACTTTC
V gene: TRBV12-5; J gene: TRBJ2-7; CDR3 length: 16; clone size: -; D gene: -; CDR3 protein: CASGSRYRGDSGEQYF; CDR3 DNA: TGTGCTAGTGGTTCGAGGTATAGGGGGGACTCCGGAGAGCAGTACTTC
V gene: TRBV30; J gene: TRBJ2-7; CDR3 length: 12; clone size: -; D gene: -; CDR3 protein: CAWRGTGWEQYF; CDR3 DNA: TGTGCCTGGAGAGGGACCGGCTGGGAGCAGTACTTC
V gene: TRBV5-1; J gene: TRBJ1-1; CDR3 length: 14; clone size: -; D gene: -; CDR3 protein: CASSLGRGDTEAFF; CDR3 DNA: TGCGCCAGCAGCTTGGGACGGGGAGACACTGAAGCTTTCTTT
V gene: TRBV4-1; J gene: TRBJ2-3; CDR3 length: 15; clone size: -; D gene: -; CDR3 protein: CASSRTAGSTDTQYF; CDR3 DNA: TGCGCCAGCAGCCGAACAGCAGGTAGCACAGATACGCAGTATTTT
V gene: TRBV19; J gene: TRBJ2-5; CDR3 length: 15; clone size: -; D gene: TRBD1; CDR3 protein: CAISPGTGGPETQYF; CDR3 DNA: TGTGCCATTTCCCCCGGGACAGGGGGCCCTGAGACCCAGTACTTC
V gene: TRBV2; J gene: TRBJ1-2; CDR3 length: 20; clone size: -; D gene: TRBD1; CDR3 protein: CASSDLALGTGGRRNYGYTF; CDR3 DNA: TGTGCCAGCAGTGATTTAGCGCTTGGGACAGGGGGCAGAAGAAACTATGGCTACACCTTC
V gene: TRBV10-2; J gene: TRBJ2-1; CDR3 length: 17; clone size: -; D gene: -; CDR3 protein: CASIVSGPAELGSEQFF; CDR3 DNA: TGCGCCAGCATAGTCTCAGGTCCGGCCGAACTTGGGAGTGAGCAGTTCTTC
V gene: TRBV6-5; J gene: TRBJ2-7; CDR3 length: 15; clone size: -; D gene: -; CDR3 protein: CASSYQGEGFYEQYF; CDR3 DNA: TGTGCCAGCAGTTACCAGGGCGAGGGATTCTACGAGCAGTACTTC
V gene: TRBV7-3; J gene: TRBJ2-7; CDR3 length: 15; clone size: -; D gene: TRBD2; CDR3 protein: CASSQRAGGSYEQYF; CDR3 DNA: TGTGCCAGCAGCCAAAGAGCGGGAGGATCCTACGAGCAGTACTTC
V gene: TRBV7-6; J gene: TRBJ2-5; CDR3 length: 15; clone size: -; D gene: TRBD2; CDR3 protein: CASSLGRGGQETQYF; CDR3 DNA: TGTGCCAGCAGCTTAGGACGGGGGGGGCAAGAGACCCAGTACTTC
V gene: TRBV29-1; J gene: TRBJ1-2; CDR3 length: 14; clone size: -; D gene: -; CDR3 protein: CSVDVPDRNYGYTF; CDR3 DNA: TGCAGCGTTGACGTGCCAGACAGAAACTATGGCTACACCTTC
V gene: TRBV5-4; J gene: TRBJ2-7; CDR3 length: 17; clone size: -; D gene: -; CDR3 protein: CASRDSPQQASSYEQYF; CDR3 DNA: TGTGCCAGCAGGGACAGTCCCCAACAGGCGAGCTCCTACGAGCAGTACTTC
V gene: TRBV7-8; J gene: TRBJ1-1; CDR3 length: 16; clone size: -; D gene: -; CDR3 protein: CASSFSSGLTGTEAFF; CDR3 DNA: TGTGCCAGCAGCTTTTCTTCGGGCCTCACTGGCACTGAAGCTTTCTTT
V gene: TRBV11-2; J gene: TRBJ2-5; CDR3 length: 14; clone size: few; D gene: -; CDR3 protein: CASSDHRQLETQYF; CDR3 DNA: TGTGCCAGCAGCGACCATCGCCAGCTGGAGACCCAGTACTTC
V gene: TRBV2; J gene: TRBJ2-3; CDR3 length: 14; clone size: -; D gene: TRBD1; CDR3 protein: CASSRDRGVDTQYF; CDR3 DNA: TGTGCCAGCAGTCGGGACAGGGGAGTTGATACGCAGTATTTT
V gene: TRBV7-6; J gene: TRBJ2-7; CDR3 length: 13; clone size: -; D gene: -; CDR3 protein: CASSLGPLREQYF; CDR3 DNA: TGTGCCAGCAGCTTGGGCCCCTTGCGCGAGCAGTACTTC